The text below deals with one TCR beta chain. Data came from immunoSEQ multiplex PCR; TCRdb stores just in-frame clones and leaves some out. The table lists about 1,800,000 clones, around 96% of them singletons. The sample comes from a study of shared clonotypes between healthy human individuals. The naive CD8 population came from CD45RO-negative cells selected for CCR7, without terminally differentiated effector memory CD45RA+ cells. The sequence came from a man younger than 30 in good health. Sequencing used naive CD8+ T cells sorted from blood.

The CDR3 sequence is CSVQQGAYQPQHF. DNA for the CDR3: TGCAGCGTTCAACAGGGGGCTTATCAGCCCCAGCATTTT. The chain links TRBV29-1 to TRBJ1-5, with TRBD1 matching over 9 bases. Germline assignment: CDR1 SQVTM and CDR2 ANQGSEA. With V trimmed by 5 bases and J by 5 bases, 4 bases remained unmatched. This CDR3 is built from 13 residues.